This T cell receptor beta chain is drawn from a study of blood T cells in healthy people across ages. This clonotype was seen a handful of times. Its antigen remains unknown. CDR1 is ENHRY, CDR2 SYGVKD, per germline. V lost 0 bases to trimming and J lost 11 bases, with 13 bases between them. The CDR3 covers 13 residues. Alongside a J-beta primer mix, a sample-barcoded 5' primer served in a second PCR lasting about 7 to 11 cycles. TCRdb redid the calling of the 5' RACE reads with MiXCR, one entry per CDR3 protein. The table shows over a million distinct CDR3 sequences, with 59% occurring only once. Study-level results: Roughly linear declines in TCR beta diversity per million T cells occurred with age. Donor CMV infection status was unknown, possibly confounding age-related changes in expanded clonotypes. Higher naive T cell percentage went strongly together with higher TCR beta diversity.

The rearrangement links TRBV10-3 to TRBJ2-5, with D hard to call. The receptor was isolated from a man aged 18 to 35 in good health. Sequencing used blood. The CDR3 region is CAISESEVFEQYF. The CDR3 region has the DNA TGTGCCATCAGTGAGTCGGAAGTCTTTGAGCAGTACTTC.